This record concerns one TCR beta chain sequence. The data were taken from a study of blood T cell repertoires in COVID-19. Study-wide context: PBMCs, B-cell-depleted T cells, or T cells were the source of the cDNA or gDNA that made up the material.

Per the original methods: Quantification of nucleated cells was approximated via reference gene primer amplification. This table comes from immunoSEQ multiplex PCR, and its TCRdb copy is limited to in-frame clones, with some not included. V and J calls and clone size come straight from that table; D and trimming were deduced from the DNA. The data show fewer than 150,000 clones, 84% seen once. CDR1 is SGHDN, CDR2 FVKESK, per germline. The CDR3 spans 18 residues. The V and J ends lost 0 bases and 0 bases respectively, with 18 bases between them. The rearrangement links TRBV14 to TRBJ2-7, with a possible D match to TRBD2 (6 bases). This receptor was obtained from a human donor in a cohort sampled during active COVID-19. Sequencing used peripheral blood. The CDR3 loop is CASSQESWGRDSSYEQYF. The CDR3, as DNA: TGTGCCAGCAGCCAAGAGTCCTGGGGCAGGGACTCCTCCTACGAGCAGTACTTC.